This entry describes one TCR beta chain. Its antigen remains unidentified. These data originate in a study of OX40 agonist ivuxolimab in advanced cancers. Clones were sequenced by immunoSEQ multiplex PCR, and TCRdb holds only the in-frame ones, with some missing. Here the sample spans approximately 66,000 clones, around 86% being singletons. Study observations and caveats: Averaging showed that CD8+ T cells had more expanded clones than CD4+ did.

Anyone with autoimmune disease history or systemic immunosuppression was excluded. Blood specimens came from baseline, cycle 4 day 1, and cycle 7 day 1. Sample: CD4+ or CD8+ T cells sorted from blood, taken in a trial of the OX40 agonist ivuxolimab. The receptor was isolated from an adult with an advanced solid tumor such as melanoma, head and neck, liver or kidney cancer.

The CDR3 is CASSGAGTGSNTIYF. The CDR3 DNA reads TGTGCCAGCAGTGGGGCCGGGACAGGGAGTAACACCATATATTTT. The J gene is TRBJ1-3, the V gene TRBV28, with 9 bases matching TRBD1. J gave up 7 bases and V 5 bases, and 9 bases lay outside the gene matches. Germline CDR1 and CDR2: MDHEN and SYDVKM. The CDR3 has 15 residues.